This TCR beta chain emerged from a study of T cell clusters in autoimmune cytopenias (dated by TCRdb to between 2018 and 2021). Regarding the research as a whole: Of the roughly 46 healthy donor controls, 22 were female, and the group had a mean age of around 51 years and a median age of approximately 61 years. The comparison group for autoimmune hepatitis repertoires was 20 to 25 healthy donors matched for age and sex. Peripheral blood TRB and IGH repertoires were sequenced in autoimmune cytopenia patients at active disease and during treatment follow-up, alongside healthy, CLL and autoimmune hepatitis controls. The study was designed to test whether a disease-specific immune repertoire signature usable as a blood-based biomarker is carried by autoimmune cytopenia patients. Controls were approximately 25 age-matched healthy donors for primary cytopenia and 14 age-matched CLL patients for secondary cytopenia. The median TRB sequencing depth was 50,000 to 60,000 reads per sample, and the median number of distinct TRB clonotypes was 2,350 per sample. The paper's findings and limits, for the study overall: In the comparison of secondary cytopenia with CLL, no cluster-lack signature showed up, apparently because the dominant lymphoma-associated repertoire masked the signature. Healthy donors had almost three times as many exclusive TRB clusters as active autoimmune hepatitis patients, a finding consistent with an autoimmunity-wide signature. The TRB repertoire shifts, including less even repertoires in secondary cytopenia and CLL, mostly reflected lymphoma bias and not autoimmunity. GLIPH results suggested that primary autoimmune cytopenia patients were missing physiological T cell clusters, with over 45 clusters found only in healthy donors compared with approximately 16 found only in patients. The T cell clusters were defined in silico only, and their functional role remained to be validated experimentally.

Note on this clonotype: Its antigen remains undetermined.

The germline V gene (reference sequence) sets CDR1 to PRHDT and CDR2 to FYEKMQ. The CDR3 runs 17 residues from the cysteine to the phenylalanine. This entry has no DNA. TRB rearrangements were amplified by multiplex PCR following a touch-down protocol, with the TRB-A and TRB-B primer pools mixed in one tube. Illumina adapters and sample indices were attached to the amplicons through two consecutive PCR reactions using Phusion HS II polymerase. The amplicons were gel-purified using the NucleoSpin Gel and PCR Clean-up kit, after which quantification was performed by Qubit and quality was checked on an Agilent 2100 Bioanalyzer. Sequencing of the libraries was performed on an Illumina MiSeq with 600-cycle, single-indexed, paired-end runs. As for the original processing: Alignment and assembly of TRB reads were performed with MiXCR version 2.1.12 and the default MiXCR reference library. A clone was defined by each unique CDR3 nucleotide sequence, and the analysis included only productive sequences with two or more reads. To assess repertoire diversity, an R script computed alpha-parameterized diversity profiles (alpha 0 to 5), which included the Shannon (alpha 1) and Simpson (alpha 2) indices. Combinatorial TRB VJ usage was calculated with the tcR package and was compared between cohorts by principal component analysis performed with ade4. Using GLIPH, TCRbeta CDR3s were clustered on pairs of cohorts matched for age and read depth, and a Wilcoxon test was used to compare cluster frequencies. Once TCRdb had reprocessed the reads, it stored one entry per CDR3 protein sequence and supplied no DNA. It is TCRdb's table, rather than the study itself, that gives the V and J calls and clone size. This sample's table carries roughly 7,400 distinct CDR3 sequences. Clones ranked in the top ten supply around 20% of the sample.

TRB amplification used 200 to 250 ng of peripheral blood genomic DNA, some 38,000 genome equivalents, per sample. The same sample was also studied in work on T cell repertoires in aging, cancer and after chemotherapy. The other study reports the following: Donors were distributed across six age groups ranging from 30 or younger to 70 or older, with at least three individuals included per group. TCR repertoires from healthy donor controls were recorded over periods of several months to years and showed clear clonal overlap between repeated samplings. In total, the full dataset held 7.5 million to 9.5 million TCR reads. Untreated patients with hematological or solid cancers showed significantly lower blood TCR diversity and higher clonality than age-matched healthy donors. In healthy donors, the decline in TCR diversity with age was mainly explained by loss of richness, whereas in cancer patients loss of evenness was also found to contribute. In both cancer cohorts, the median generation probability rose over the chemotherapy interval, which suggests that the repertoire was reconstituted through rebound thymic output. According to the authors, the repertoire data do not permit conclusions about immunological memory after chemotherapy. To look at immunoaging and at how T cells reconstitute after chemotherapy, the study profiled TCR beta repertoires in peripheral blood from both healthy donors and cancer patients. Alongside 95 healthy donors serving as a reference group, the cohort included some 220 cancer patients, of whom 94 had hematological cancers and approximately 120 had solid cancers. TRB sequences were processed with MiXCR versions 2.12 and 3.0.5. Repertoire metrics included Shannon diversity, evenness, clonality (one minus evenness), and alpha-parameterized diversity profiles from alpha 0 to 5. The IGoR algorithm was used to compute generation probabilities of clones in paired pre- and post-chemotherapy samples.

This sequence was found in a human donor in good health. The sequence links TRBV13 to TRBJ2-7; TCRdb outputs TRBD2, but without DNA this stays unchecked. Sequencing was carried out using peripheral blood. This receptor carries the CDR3 CASSLIRRQGPSYEQYF.